Listed here is a single TCR beta chain. There is no known antigen for this receptor. No qualities accompany the bases; no much larger clone lies one base away. This sample stems from a study of shared clonotypes between healthy human individuals (TCRdb year 2020). Concerning the study at large: The cohort comprised a couple of women and a few men aged 18 to 49 years. Blood TCR repertoires of about five healthy adults were deeply sequenced to estimate repertoire size and the extent of clonotype sharing between individuals. To increase sequencing depth and limit assay-specific biases, TCR repertoire library preparation and sequencing were carried out by different laboratories using diverse techniques. For each donor, three plates each were used for CD4 naive and CD4 memory, two plates were used for CD8 naive, and one plate was used for CD8 memory. Leukapheresis yielded between about 0.94 and 9.5 billion PBMCs per donor.

TCR CDR3 regions were amplified from genomic DNA by multiplex PCR using the deep immunoSEQ assay. Genomic DNA extracted from each cell subset was distributed evenly over all wells of several immunoSEQ 96-well plates, and each plate served as one replicate. Each replicate PCR for sorted subsets received about 180 ng genomic DNA, equal to 30,000 or so T cell genomes. The purified libraries were quantified using a Qubit 3.0 fluorometer, sized with a Bioanalyzer 2100, and then quantified again using the KAPA Library Quantification kit. Every immunoSEQ 96-well plate was sequenced on a dedicated single-read 150-cycle Illumina NextSeq 550 flow cell. The paper's processing steps were these. Because the immunoSEQ output included only junctional sequences and no quality scores, the filtering could not be the same as the filtering used for full-length reads. Sequences were annotated with PyIR, a Python wrapper for IgBLAST v1.9, using IMGT germline references to assign V/J genes and CDR3. Reads with weak V/J assignments (E-value above 1e-6), missing CDR3, stop codons, out-of-frame junctions, or ambiguous translated residues were removed. V3J clonotypes were defined as sequences sharing an identical inferred V gene, J gene, and CDR3 amino acid sequence. To compute the percentage overlap between repertoires, the number of shared unique clonotypes was divided by the size of the smaller repertoire. RTK rarefaction, the Chao1 estimator, and Recon v2.1 estimates of unobserved clonotypes were used to assess repertoire richness. Generation probabilities were computed with OLGA for all TCRbeta clonotypes obtained by the gDNA method from several donors. The table was pulled from immuneACCESS by TCRdb, which kept in-frame rearrangements only. Such tables lose some clones; where checked, under half of the loss comes from unresolved V genes, and the rest has no known cause. That table furnishes V, J and clone size, whereas the DNA furnished D and trimming. This sample gives 2 million to 2.5 million clones in total; 85% to 95% of them show up just once. Of the sample, approximately 0.39% is held by the ten largest clones.

The donors were healthy, HIV-negative adults who had no recently reported acute infections or vaccinations. Every donor was a Caucasian adult living in Nashville, Tennessee, USA. CD4+ T cells were enriched by magnetic negative selection, after which naive cells were positively selected on CD45RA and the negative fraction was taken as the memory subset. Blood was collected by leukapheresis, and PBMCs were isolated by Ficoll-Histopaque density gradient centrifugation and then cryopreserved in liquid nitrogen vapor phase. Analytical flow cytometry was used to check the purity and quantity of every magnetically sorted T cell population. Each sorted fraction had its genomic DNA isolated and then quantified by UV absorbance on a Nanodrop 2000c. The CDR3 sequence holds 12 residues, the cysteine and phenylalanine included. CDR3 DNA is the only sequence kept; it has 36 bases, read in frame from the first base. Taken from the germline V gene, the CDR1 and CDR2 loops are MNHEY and SVGAGI. The germline V end is reduced by 4 bases and the J end by 5 bases; junction bases left unmatched: 2.

Summary of the overall study and its limitations: Sharing across a handful of donors was observed for roughly 5% of naive CD4, less than 4% of naive CD8, 2.3% of memory CD4, and about 0.39% of memory CD8 clonotypes. Pairwise subsampling indicated that sequencing depth was expected to affect the degree of clonotype sharing among donors. Because the study included a small number of donors, the genetic and exposure-history diversity represented was limited. Clonotypes shared by all four sorted-subset donors showed higher generation probabilities than non-shared clonotypes. Larger estimated clonotype richness was generally found for naive subsets than for memory subsets. Even with the large sequencing depth, rarefaction of the sorted-subset datasets indicated that sequencing was incomplete. Sampling was restricted to blood, and TCR repertoires in tissues likely differ from the TCR repertoires found in blood.

The specimen was naive CD4+ T cells from PBMCs. Taken with the paper, the label for cell subset or site translates to: CD45RA+ positively selected. The V and J genes are TRBV6-5 and TRBJ2-7; the junction holds 7 bases that match TRBD1. The sequence derives from a man between 18 and 35 years old in good health. Some clones in this sample may be carry-over from other donors' samples. The nucleotide sequence reads TGTGCCAGCAGTTCGACAGGGCACGAGCAGTACTTC. It translates as CASSSTGHEQYF.